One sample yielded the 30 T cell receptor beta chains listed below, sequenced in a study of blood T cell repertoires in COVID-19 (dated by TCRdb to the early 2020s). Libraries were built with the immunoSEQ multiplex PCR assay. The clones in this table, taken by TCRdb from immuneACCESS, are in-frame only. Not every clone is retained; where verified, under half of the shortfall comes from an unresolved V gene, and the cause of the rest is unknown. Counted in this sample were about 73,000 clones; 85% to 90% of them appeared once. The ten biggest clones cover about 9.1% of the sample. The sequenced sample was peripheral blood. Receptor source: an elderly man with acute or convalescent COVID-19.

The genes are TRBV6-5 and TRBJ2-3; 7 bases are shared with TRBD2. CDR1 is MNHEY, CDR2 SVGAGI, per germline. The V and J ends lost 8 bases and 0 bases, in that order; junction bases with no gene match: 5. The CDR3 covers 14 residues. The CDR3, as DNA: TGTGCCAGCGGCGGGAGCTCCAGCACAGATACGCAGTATTTT. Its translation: CASGGSSSTDTQYF.

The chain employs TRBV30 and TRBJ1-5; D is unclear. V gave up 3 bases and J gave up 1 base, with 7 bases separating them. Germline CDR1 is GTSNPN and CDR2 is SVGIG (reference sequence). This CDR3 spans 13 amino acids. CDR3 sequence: CAWSQYSNQPQHF. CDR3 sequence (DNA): TGTGCCTGGAGCCAGTACAGCAATCAGCCCCAGCATTTT.

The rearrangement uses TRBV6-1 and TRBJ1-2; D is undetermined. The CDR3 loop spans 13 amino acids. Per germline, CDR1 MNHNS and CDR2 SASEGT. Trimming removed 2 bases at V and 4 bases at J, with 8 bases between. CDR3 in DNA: TGTGCCAGCAGTGAACGTAATATCTATGGCTACACCTTC. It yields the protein CASSERNIYGYTF.

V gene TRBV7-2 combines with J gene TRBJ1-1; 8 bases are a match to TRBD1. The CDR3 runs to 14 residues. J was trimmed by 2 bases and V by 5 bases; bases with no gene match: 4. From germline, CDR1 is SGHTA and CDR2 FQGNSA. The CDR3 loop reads CASSGQGANTEAFF. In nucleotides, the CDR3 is TGTGCCAGCAGCGGACAGGGCGCAAACACTGAAGCTTTCTTT.

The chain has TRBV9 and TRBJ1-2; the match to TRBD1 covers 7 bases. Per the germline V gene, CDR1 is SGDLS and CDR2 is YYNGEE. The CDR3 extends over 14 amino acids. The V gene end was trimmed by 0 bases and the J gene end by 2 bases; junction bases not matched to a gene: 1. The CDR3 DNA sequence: TGTGCCAGCAGCGTAGAGGGACAGAACTATGGCTACACCTTC. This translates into CASSVEGQNYGYTF. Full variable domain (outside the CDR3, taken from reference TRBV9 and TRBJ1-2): DSGVTQTPKHLITATGQRVTLRCSPRSGDLSVYWYQQSLDQGLQFLIQYYNGEERAKGNILERFSAQQFPDLHSELNLSSLELGDSALYFCASSVEGQNYGYTFGSGTRLTVV.

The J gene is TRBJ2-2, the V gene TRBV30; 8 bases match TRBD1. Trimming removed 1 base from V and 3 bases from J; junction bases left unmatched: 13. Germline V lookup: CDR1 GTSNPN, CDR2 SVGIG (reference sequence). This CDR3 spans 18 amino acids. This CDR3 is CAWSGGTGHPHDTGELFF. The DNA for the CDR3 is TGTGCCTGGAGTGGCGGGACAGGACACCCTCACGACACCGGGGAGCTGTTTTTT.

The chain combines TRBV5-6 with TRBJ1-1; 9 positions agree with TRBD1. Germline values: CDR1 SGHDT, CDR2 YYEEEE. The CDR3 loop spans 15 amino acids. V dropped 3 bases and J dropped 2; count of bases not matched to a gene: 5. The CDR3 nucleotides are TGTGCCAGCAGCTCCCAAACAGGGGGCAACACTGAAGCTTTCTTT. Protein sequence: CASSSQTGGNTEAFF.

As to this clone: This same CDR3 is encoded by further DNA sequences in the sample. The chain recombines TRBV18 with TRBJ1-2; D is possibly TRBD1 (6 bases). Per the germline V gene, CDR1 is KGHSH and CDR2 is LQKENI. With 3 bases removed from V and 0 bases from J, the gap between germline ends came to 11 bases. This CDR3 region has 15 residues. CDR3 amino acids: CASSPGQTTNYGYTF. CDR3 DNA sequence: TGTGCCAGCTCACCCGGACAGACTACTAACTATGGCTACACCTTC.

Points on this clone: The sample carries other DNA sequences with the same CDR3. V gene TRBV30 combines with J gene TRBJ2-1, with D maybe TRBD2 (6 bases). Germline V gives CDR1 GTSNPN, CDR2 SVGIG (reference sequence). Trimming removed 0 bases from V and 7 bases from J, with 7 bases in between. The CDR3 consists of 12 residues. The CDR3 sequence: CAWSVRGNEQFF. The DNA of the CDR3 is TGTGCCTGGAGTGTACGGGGGAATGAGCAGTTCTTC.

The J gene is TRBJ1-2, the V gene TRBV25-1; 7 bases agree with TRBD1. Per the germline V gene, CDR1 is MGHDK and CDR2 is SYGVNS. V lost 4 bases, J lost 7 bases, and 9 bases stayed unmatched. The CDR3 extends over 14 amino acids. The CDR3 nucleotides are TGTGCCAGCAGTGGACGACAGGGTACGGGTGGCTACACCTTC. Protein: CASSGRQGTGGYTF.

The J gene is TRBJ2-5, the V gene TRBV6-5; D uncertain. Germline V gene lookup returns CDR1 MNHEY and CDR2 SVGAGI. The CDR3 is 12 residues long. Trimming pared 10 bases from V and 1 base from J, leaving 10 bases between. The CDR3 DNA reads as TGTGCCACGCGCACCTCCCAAGAGACCCAGTACTTC. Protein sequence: CATRTSQETQYF.

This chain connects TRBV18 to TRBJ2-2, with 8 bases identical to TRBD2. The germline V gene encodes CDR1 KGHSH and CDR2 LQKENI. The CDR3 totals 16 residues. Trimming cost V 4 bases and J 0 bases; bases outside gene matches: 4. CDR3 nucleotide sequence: TGTGCCAGCTCACGCAACGGGGGGGCGAACACCGGGGAGCTGTTTTTT. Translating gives CASSRNGGANTGELFF.

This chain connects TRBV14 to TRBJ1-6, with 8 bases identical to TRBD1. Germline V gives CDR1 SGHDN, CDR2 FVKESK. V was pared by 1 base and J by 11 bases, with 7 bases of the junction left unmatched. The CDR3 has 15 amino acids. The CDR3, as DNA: TGTGCCAGCAGCCAAGTGCAACAGGGGGGAGCACCCCTCCACTTT. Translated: CASSQVQQGGAPLHF.

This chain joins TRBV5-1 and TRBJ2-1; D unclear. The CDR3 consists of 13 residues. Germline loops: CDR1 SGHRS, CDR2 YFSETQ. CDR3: CASAGYSPTEQFF. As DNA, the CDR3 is TGCGCTTCAGCAGGATACTCCCCCACTGAGCAGTTCTTC.

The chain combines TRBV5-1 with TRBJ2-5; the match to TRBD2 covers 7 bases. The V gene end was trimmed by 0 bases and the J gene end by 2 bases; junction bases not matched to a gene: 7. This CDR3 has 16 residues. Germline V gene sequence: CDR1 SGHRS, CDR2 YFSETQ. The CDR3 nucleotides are TGCGCCAGCAGCTTGGGGGGGGGAGGGATTCAAGAGACCCAGTACTTC. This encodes CASSLGGGGIQETQYF.

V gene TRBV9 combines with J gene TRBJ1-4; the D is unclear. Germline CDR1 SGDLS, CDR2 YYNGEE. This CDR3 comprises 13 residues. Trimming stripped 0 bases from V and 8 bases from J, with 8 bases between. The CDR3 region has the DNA TGTGCCAGCAGCGTAGCGTCGGGGGAAAAACTGTTTTTT. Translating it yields CASSVASGEKLFF.

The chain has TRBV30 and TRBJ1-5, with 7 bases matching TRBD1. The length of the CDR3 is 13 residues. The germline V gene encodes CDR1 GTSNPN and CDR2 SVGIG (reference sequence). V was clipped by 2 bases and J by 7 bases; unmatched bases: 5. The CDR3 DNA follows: TGTGCCTGGAGTAAGGGGGCTGAGCAGCCCCAGCATTTT. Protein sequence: CAWSKGAEQPQHF.

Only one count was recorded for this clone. The CDR3 is CASTFVGGAYEQYF. Here the CDR3 DNA reads TGTGCCAGCACCTTCGTTGGAGGGGCCTACGAGCAGTACTTC. The chain has TRBV28 and TRBJ2-7; D possibly corresponds to TRBD2 (6 bases). CDR1 is MDHEN, CDR2 SYDVKM, per germline. CDR3 length: 14 residues. Trimming removed 7 bases at V and 2 bases at J, with 15 bases between.

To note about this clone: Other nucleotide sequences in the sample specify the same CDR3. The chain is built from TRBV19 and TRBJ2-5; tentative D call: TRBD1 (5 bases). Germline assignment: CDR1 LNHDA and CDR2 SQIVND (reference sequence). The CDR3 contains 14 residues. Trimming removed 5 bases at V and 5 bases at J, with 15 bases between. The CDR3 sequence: CASSSSLGVETQYF. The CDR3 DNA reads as TGTGCCAGTAGTTCGTCGTTAGGGGTCGAGACCCAGTACTTC.

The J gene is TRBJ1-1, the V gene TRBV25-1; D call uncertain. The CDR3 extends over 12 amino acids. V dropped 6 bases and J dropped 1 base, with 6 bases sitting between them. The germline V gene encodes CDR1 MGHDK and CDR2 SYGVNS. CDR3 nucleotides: TGTGCCAGCAGGGCATGGAACACTGAAGCTTTCTTT. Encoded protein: CASRAWNTEAFF.

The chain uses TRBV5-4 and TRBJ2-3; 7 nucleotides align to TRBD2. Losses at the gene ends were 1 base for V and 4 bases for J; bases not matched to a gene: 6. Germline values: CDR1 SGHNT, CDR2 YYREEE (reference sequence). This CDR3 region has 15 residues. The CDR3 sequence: CASSLKGGSPDTQYF. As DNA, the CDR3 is TGTGCCAGCAGCTTGAAGGGCGGGAGCCCAGATACGCAGTATTTT.

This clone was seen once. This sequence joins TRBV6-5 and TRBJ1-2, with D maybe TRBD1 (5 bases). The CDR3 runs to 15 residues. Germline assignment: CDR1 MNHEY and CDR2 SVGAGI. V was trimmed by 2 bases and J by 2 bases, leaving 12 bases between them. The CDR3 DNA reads TGTGCCAGCAGTTACCGCGGGACGGGGAACTATGGCTACACCTTC. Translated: CASSYRGTGNYGYTF.

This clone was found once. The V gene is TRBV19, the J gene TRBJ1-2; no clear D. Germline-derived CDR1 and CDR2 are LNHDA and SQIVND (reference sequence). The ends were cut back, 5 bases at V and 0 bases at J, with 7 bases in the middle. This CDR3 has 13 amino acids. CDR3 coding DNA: TGTGCCAGTAGTCTGCAGACTAACTATGGCTACACCTTC. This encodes CASSLQTNYGYTF.

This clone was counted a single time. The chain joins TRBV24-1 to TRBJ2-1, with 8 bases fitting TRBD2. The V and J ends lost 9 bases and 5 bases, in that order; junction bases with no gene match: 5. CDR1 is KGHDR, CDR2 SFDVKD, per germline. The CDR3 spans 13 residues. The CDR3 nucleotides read TGTGCCACCCGGGAGGGCATGAACAATGAGCAGTTCTTC. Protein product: CATREGMNNEQFF.

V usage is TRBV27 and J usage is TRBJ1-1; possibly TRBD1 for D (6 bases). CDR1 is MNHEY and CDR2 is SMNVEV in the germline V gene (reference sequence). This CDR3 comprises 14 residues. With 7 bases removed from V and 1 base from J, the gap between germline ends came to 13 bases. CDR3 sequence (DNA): TGTGCCAGCAAACTACAGGGCTCGAACACTGAAGCTTTCTTT. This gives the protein CASKLQGSNTEAFF.

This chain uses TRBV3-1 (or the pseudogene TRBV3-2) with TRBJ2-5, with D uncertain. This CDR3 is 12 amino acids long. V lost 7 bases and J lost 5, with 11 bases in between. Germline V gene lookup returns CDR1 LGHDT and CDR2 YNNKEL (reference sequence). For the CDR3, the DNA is TGTGCCAGCATGAATATCGGGGAGACCCAGTACTTC. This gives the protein CASMNIGETQYF.

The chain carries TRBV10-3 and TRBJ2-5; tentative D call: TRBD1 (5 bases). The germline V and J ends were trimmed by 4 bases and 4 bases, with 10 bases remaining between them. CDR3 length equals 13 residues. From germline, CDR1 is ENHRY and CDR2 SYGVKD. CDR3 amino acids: CAISGGSTETQYF. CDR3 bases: TGTGCCATCAGTGGGGGCTCAACAGAGACCCAGTACTTC.

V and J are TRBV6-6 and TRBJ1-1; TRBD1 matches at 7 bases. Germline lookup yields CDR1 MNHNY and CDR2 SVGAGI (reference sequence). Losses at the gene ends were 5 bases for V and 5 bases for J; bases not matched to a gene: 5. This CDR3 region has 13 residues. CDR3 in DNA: TGTGCCAGCAGTACATACAGGGGAACTGAAGCTTTCTTT. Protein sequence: CASSTYRGTEAFF.

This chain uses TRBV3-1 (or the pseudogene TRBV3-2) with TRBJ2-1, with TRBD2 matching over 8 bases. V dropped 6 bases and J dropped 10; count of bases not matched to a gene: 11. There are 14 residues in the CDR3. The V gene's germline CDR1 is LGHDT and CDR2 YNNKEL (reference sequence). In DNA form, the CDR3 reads TGTGCCAGCAGACCGGGAGGGGGGGTATGGGAGCAGTTCTTC. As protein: CASRPGGGVWEQFF.

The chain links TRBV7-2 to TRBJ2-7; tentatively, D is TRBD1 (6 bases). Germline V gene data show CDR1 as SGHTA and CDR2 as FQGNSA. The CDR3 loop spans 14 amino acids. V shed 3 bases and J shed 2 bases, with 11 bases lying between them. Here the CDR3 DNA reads TGTGCCAGCAGCTTGACGACAGGAACCTACGAGCAGTACTTC. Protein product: CASSLTTGTYEQYF.